This TCR beta chain was sequenced for a study of blood T cell repertoires in COVID-19. Study information: The samples span acute and convalescent COVID-19 from the United States, Italy and Spain. T cells, B-cell-depleted T cells, or PBMCs provided the cDNA or gDNA that served as material.

Authors' methods: Reference gene primer amplification gave nucleated cell count estimates. Using immunoSEQ multiplex PCR, the repertoire was profiled, and TCRdb retains in-frame clones only, with some absent. That table is the source of V, J and clone size, and D and trimming were worked out from the DNA. This sample has roughly 380,000 clones, with roughly 85% found just once. The CDR3 is 20 residues long. The germline gives CDR1 SGHDN, CDR2 FVKESK. V shed 3 bases and J 6 bases; nucleotides not matched to a gene: 14. The rearrangement links TRBV14 to TRBJ2-2, with TRBD2 identical over 15 bases. The specimen was peripheral blood. The TCR originated in a woman between 18 and 29 years old with acute or convalescent COVID-19. The CDR3, as DNA: TGTGCCAGCAGCCACCAACCGGGACTAGCGGGAGGCGGAGGGGCCGGGGAGCTGTTTTTT. Translated: CASSHQPGLAGGGGAGELFF.